Shown below are 20 T cell receptor beta chains from a single sample sequenced in a study of cytomegalovirus exposure and HLA in healthy donors listed by TCRdb under 2017. Libraries were built with the immunoSEQ multiplex PCR assay. For the multiplex PCR, a mixture combining 60 forward primers for TCR Vbeta segments and 13 reverse primers for TCR Jbeta segments was used. Imported from immuneACCESS, the table was reduced by TCRdb to in-frame sequences with V and J called. These copies leave out some clones; in studies compared against another copy, an unresolved V gene accounts for under half, and the cause of the remainder is not known. Present in this sample are some 130,000 clones, more than 70% of which were seen just once. The ten largest account for approximately 1% of the sample. Specimen: PBMCs. These receptors were collected from a human donor in good health.

About this clone itself: One end of the junction varies from germline; a read error may be responsible. The rearrangement joins TRBV19 to TRBJ2-1; 8 bases are a match to TRBD2. The CDR3 runs 15 residues. The germline V gene encodes CDR1 LNHDA and CDR2 SQIVND (reference sequence). The CDR3 reads CASRWREDSHNEQFF. The CDR3 bases are TGTGCCAGTAGGTGGCGGGAGGACTCCCACAATGAGCAGTTCTTC. The variable domain in full, with the rest retrieved from reference TRBV19 and TRBJ2-1, is DGGITQSPKYLFRKEGQNVTLSCEQNLNHDAMYWYRQDPGQGLRLIYYSQIVNDFQKGDIAEGYSVSREKKESFPLTVTSAQKNPTAFYLCASRWREDSHNEQFFGPGTRLTVL.

The V and J genes are TRBV5-6 and TRBJ1-4; D call uncertain. V gave up 3 bases and J gave up 0 bases, with 18 bases separating them. The germline V gene has CDR1 SGHDT and CDR2 YYEEEE. This CDR3 is 18 amino acids long. The CDR3 loop is CASSSRTSLLATNEKLFF. CDR3 nucleotide sequence: TGTGCCAGCAGCTCCCGTACTTCGCTCTTAGCAACTAATGAAAAACTGTTTTTT.

This clone was seen a handful of times. J is TRBJ1-4 and V is TRBV5-1; 9 bases are shared with TRBD1. From germline, CDR1 is SGHRS and CDR2 YFSETQ. The junction had 5 bases not matched to a gene; V was cut back by 2 bases and J by 6 bases. The CDR3 is made up of 15 amino acids. CDR3 amino acids: CASSFPGQGDEKLFF. The CDR3 DNA reads as TGCGCCAGCAGCTTTCCGGGACAGGGCGATGAAAAACTGTTTTTT.

This chain connects TRBV6-5 to TRBJ2-5; TRBD1 agrees at 7 bases. V dropped 5 bases and J dropped 5; count of bases not matched to a gene: 2. Per the germline V gene, CDR1 is MNHEY and CDR2 is SVGAGI. The CDR3 spans 12 residues. CDR3 DNA: TGTGCCAGCAGTCCACAGGGGGAGACCCAGTACTTC. As protein: CASSPQGETQYF.

In this sample, this clone turned up once. The chain employs TRBV7-9 and TRBJ1-4, with TRBD1 as a possible D gene (6 bases). This CDR3 region has 17 residues. The germline CDR1 and CDR2 sequences are SEHNR and FQNEAQ (reference sequence). The V gene lost 1 base and the J gene lost 5 bases, with 17 bases spanning the gap. This CDR3 reads CASSLVTRGRDNEKLFF. The CDR3 DNA reads as TGTGCCAGCAGCTTAGTTACCAGGGGCCGTGACAATGAAAAACTGTTTTTT.

This clone was seen once. The chain combines TRBV28 with TRBJ1-2, with D possibly being TRBD1 (5 bases). Trimming took off 5 bases at V and 8 bases at J, with 24 bases between the two ends. The germline CDR1 and CDR2 sequences are MDHEN and SYDVKM. The CDR3 contains 16 residues. In nucleotides, the CDR3 is TGTGCCAGCAGTCTTACAAATCCAGGGTTGGGCTTCGGCTACACCTTC. Translation gives CASSLTNPGLGFGYTF.

CDR3: CASSPRTDLDTIYF. The CDR3 DNA follows: TGTGCCAGCTCACCACGGACAGATCTGGACACCATATATTTT. V is TRBV18 and J is TRBJ1-3, with TRBD1 as a possible D gene (6 bases). Germline values: CDR1 KGHSH, CDR2 LQKENI. V lost 1 base and J lost 8, with 12 bases in between. CDR3 length equals 14 residues.

This chain uses TRBV6-6 with TRBJ2-7; the D is unclear. This CDR3 region has 14 residues. The V end lost 0 bases, the J end lost 2 bases, and 8 bases lay between the germline ends. Germline V CDR1 and CDR2: MNHNY, SVGAGI (reference sequence). The CDR3 DNA reads TGTGCCAGCAGTTACTCGCATGAGGCCTACGAGCAGTACTTC. It encodes CASSYSHEAYEQYF.

The chain joins TRBV5-6 to TRBJ1-1, with 7 bases that match TRBD1. CDR3 length: 13 amino acids. CDR1 is SGHDT, CDR2 YYEEEE, per germline. V was pared by 4 bases and J by 6 bases, with 6 bases of the junction left unmatched. In DNA form, the CDR3 reads TGTGCCAGCAGCCTAGGGACAGATCCTGAAGCTTTCTTT. Amino acid sequence: CASSLGTDPEAFF.

The chain is built from TRBV5-6 and TRBJ1-5; 8 bases match TRBD1. This CDR3 spans 15 amino acids. Looked up from germline, CDR1 is SGHDT and CDR2 is YYEEEE. Unmatched junction bases numbered 9, after V lost 4 bases and J lost 6 bases. The CDR3 nucleotides are TGTGCCAGCAGCCGTCAGCCAGGGGGCGTTCAGCCCCAGCATTTT. Amino acid sequence: CASSRQPGGVQPQHF.

This clone was recorded once. V gene TRBV28 combines with J gene TRBJ2-3; TRBD1 matches at 8 bases. Germline V gives CDR1 MDHEN, CDR2 SYDVKM. The CDR3 is made up of 13 amino acids. Trimming at V came to 3 bases and at J to 4 bases, leaving 0 bases not matched to a gene. The CDR3 bases are TGTGCCAGCAGTTTGACAGGGGCAGATACGCAGTATTTT. Translation: CASSLTGADTQYF.

The rearrangement joins TRBV2 to TRBJ2-7, with 10 bases fitting TRBD2. Germline V gene lookup returns CDR1 SNHLY and CDR2 FYNNEI. This CDR3 is built from 14 residues. V was pared by 8 bases and J by 1 base, with 5 bases of the junction left unmatched. CDR3 DNA sequence: TGTGCCAGCCTAACTAGCGGGGTGTCCTACGAGCAGTACTTC. Residues: CASLTSGVSYEQYF.

This sequence joins TRBV29-1 and TRBJ2-1; 12 bases match TRBD2. CDR1 SQVTM and CDR2 ANQGSEA come from the germline V gene. V gave up 6 bases and J gave up 5 bases; unmatched junction bases: 8. This CDR3 contains 15 residues. Here the CDR3 DNA reads TGCAGCGTCGAACGACCTAGCGGGGGGGACAATGAGCAGTTCTTC. It yields the protein CSVERPSGGDNEQFF.

The rearrangement links TRBV6-6 to TRBJ2-2; possibly TRBD2 for D (6 bases). The germline V gene has CDR1 MNHNY and CDR2 SVGAGI (reference sequence). Trimming stripped 5 bases from V and 1 base from J, with 8 bases between. CDR3 length: 14 residues. The CDR3 nucleotides are TGTGCCAGCAGTCCGACTAGGAACACCGGGGAGCTGTTTTTT. This translates into CASSPTRNTGELFF.

V usage is TRBV19 and J usage is TRBJ2-3, with a weak D call TRBD1 (6 bases). V was clipped by 3 bases and J by 4 bases, with 26 bases between them. The CDR3 totals 19 residues. The germline V gene has CDR1 LNHDA and CDR2 SQIVND (reference sequence). The CDR3 protein is CASSIDYWAGSEGADTQYF. CDR3 nucleotide sequence: TGTGCCAGTAGTATCGATTACTGGGCGGGCTCCGAGGGGGCAGATACGCAGTATTTT.

The sample holds a few counts of this clone. The chain is built from TRBV9 and TRBJ1-3; D may be TRBD1 (6 bases). Germline assignment: CDR1 SGDLS and CDR2 YYNGEE. This CDR3 has 16 residues. The germline V and J ends were trimmed by 3 bases and 4 bases, with 17 bases remaining between them. The CDR3 here is CASSAARTAGGNTIYF. CDR3 coding DNA: TGTGCCAGCAGCGCGGCGAGGACAGCGGGAGGAAACACCATATATTTT.

The gene calls are TRBV10-1 and TRBJ2-3; a possible D gene is TRBD1 (6 bases). CDR3 length: 14 amino acids. V was shortened by 3 bases and J by 8 bases, with 15 bases between the two germline ends. Germline CDR1 reads WNHNN; CDR2 reads SYGVQD (reference sequence). CDR3 protein: CASSEAEEGGTQYF. The CDR3 DNA reads as TGCGCCAGCAGTGAAGCAGAGGAAGGGGGTACGCAGTATTTT.

The V call is TRBV19, the J call TRBJ2-5; TRBD1 aligns across 10 bases. V was clipped by 4 bases and J by 1 base; unmatched bases: 6. The CDR3 consists of 16 residues. Germline values: CDR1 LNHDA, CDR2 SQIVND (reference sequence). For the CDR3, the DNA is TGTGCCAGTAGTACCGGGACAGGGGAGTTCCAAGAGACCCAGTACTTC. Protein sequence: CASSTGTGEFQETQYF.

The rearrangement uses TRBV7-6 and TRBJ1-4; 7 nucleotides match TRBD1. The V segment lost 4 bases and the J segment 5 bases; nucleotides outside the gene matches: 10. The CDR3 sequence is 16 residues long. Germline CDR1 is SGHVS and CDR2 is FNYEAQ. The CDR3 reads CASSSPYDRDNEKLFF. CDR3 DNA: TGTGCCAGCAGCTCCCCATATGACAGGGACAATGAAAAACTGTTTTTT.

The J gene is TRBJ2-5, the V gene TRBV5-4; D remains unclear. The germline CDR1 and CDR2 sequences are SGHNT and YYREEE (reference sequence). The CDR3 consists of 14 residues. V was trimmed by 0 bases and J by 4 bases, leaving 10 bases between them. The CDR3: CASSLATGRETQYF. CDR3 nucleotide sequence: TGTGCCAGCAGCTTGGCCACGGGTAGAGAGACCCAGTACTTC.